This T cell receptor beta chain was recovered during a study of Graves' ophthalmopathy and Graves' hyperthyroidism. Moderate-to-severe activity, with CAS ≥3, NOSPECS ≥4 and duration under 3 months, characterized the donors with ophthalmopathy. If patients had other autoimmune diseases, uncontrolled infections, pregnancy or lactation, they were excluded. This CDR3 region has 12 residues. The V end was cut by 6 bases, the J end by 7 bases, with 15 bases between. Germline CDR1 and CDR2: DFQATT and SNEGSKA (reference sequence). Scientists amplified the TCR beta CDR3 regions from RNA transcripts. In the first round, RT-PCR was carried out with HTBI primers, and a multiplex PCR formed the second round. TCRdb analysed the multiplex PCR reads with MiXCR anew, one entry per CDR3 protein. The table lists approximately 640,000 distinct CDR3 sequences, about two fifths of them singletons, with 3% to 3.5% in the top ten.

Sample: peripheral blood. The clonotype was recovered from an adult man with Graves' ophthalmopathy. The V call is TRBV20-1, the J call TRBJ1-2, with D possibly matching TRBD1 (5 bases). In DNA form, the CDR3 reads TGCAGTGCCGGGGATAGGGGCGGTGGCTACACCTTC. Translation gives CSAGDRGGGYTF.